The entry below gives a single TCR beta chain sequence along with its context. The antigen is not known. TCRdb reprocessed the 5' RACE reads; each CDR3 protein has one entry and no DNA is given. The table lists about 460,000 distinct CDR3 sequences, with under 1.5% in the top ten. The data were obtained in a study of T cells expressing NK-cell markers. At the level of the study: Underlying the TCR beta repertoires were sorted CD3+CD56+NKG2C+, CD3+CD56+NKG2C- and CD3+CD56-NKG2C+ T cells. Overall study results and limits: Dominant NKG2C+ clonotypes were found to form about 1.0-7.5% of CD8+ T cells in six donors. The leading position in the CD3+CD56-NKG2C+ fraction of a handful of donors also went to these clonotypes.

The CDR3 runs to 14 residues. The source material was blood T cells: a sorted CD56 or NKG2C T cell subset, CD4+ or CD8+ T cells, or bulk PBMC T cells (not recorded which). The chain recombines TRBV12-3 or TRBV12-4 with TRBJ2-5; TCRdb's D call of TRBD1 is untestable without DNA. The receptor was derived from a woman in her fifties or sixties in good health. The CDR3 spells CASSLMGVGETQYF.